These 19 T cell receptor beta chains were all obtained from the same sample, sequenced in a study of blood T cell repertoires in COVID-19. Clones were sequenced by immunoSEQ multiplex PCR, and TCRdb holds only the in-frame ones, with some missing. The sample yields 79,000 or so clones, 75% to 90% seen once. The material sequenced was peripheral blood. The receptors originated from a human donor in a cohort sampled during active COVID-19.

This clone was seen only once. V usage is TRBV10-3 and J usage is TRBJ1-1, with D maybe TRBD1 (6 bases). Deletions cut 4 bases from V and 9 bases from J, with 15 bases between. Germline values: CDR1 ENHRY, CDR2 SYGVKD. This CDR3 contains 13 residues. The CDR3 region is CAISGVDSLKAFF. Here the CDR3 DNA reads TGTGCCATCAGTGGCGTGGACAGCCTTAAAGCTTTCTTT.

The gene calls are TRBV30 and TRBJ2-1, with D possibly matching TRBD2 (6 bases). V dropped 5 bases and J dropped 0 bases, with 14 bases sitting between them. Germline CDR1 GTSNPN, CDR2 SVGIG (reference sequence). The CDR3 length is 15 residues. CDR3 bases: TGTGCCTGGGGGAGGCTGGGTTACTCCTACAATGAGCAGTTCTTC. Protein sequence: CAWGRLGYSYNEQFF.

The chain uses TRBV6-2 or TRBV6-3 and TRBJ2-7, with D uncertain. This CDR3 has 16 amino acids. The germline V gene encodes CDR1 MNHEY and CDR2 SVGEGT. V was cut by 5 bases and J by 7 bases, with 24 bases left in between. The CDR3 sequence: CASSRPASSKHREQYF. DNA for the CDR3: TGTGCCAGCAGTCGCCCGGCTAGTTCCAAACATAGGGAGCAGTACTTC.

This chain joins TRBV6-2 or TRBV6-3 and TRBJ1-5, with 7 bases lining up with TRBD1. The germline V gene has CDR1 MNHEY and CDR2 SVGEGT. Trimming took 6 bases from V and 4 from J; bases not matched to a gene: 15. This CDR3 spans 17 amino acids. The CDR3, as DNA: TGTGCCAGCAGCCGCAACCACTTTGGGACAGTGAATCAGCCCCAGCATTTT. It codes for CASSRNHFGTVNQPQHF.

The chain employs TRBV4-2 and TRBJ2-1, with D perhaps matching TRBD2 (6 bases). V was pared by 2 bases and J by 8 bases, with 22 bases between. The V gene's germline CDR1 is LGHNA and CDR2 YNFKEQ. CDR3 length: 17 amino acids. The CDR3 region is CASSQLGGRRGGDEQFF. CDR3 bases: TGTGCCAGCAGCCAACTTGGGGGGAGGAGGGGCGGCGATGAGCAGTTCTTC.

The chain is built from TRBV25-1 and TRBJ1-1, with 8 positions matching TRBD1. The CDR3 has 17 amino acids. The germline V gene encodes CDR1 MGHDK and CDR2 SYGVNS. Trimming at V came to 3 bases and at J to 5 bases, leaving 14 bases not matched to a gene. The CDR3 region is CASSDRGTGSLRTEAFF. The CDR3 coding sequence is TGTGCCAGCAGTGACAGAGGGACAGGTTCCTTAAGGACTGAAGCTTTCTTT.

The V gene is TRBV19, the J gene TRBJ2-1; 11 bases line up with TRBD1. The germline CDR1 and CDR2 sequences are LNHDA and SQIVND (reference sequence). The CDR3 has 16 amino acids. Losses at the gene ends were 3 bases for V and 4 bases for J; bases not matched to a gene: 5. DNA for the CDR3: TGTGCCAGTAGTATTTGGGGACAGGGGGGTTACAATGAGCAGTTCTTC. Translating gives CASSIWGQGGYNEQFF.

CDR3 protein: CASRTGPSYEQYF. For the CDR3, the DNA is TGCGCCAGCAGGACAGGGCCCTCCTACGAGCAGTACTTC. V gene TRBV10-2 combines with J gene TRBJ2-7; 7 bases are shared with TRBD1. The CDR3 consists of 13 residues. The ends lost 6 bases at V and 0 bases at J; junction bases unmatched: 2. Looked up from germline, CDR1 is WSHSY and CDR2 is SAAADI.

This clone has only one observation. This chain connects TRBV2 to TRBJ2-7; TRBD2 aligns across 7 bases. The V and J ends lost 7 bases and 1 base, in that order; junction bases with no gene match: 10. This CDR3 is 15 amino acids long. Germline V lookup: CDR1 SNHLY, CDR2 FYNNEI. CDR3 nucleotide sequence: TGTGCCAGCAACACAGGAACTAGCGTGTCCTACGAGCAGTACTTC. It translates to CASNTGTSVSYEQYF.

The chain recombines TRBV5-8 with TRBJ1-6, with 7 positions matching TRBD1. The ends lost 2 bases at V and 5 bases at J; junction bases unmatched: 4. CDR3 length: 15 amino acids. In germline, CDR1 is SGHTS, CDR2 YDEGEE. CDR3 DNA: TGTGCCAGCAGCTTTATAGGGGGCCATAATTCACCCCTCCACTTT. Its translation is CASSFIGGHNSPLHF. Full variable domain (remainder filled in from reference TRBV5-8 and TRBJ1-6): EAGVTQSPTHLIKTRGQQATLRCSPISGHTSVYWYQQALGLGLQFLLWYDEGEERNRGNFPPRFSGRQFPNYSSELNVNALELEDSALYLCASSFIGGHNSPLHFGNGTRLTVT.

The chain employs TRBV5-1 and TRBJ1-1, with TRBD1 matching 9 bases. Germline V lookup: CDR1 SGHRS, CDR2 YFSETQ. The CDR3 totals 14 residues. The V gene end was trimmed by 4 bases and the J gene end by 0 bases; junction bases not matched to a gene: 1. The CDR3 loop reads CASSRQGVNTEAFF. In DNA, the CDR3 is TGCGCCAGCAGCCGACAGGGGGTGAACACTGAAGCTTTCTTT.

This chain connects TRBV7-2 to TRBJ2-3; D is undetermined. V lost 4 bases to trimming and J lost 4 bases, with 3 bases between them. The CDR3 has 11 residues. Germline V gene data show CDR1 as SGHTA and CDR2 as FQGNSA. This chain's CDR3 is CASSSADTQYF. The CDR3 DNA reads TGTGCCAGCAGCTCGGCAGATACGCAGTATTTT. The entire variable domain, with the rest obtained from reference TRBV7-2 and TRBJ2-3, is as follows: GAGVSQSPSNKVTEKGKDVELRCDPISGHTALYWYRQSLGQGLEFLIYFQGNSAPDKSGLPSDRFSAERTGGSVSTLTIQRTQQEDSAVYLCASSSADTQYFGPGTRLTVL.

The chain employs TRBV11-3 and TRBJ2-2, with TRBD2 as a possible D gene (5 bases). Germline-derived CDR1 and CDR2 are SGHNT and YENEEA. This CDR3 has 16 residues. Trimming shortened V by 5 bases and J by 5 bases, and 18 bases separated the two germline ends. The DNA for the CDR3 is TGTGCCAGCAGCCTCTACCGTGGGAGAACGACCGGGGAGCTGTTTTTT. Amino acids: CASSLYRGRTTGELFF.

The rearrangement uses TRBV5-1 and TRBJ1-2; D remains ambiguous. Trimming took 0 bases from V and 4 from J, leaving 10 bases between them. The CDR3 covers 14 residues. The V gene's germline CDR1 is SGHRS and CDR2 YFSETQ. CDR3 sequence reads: CASSLGSSGYGYTF. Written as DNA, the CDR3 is TGCGCCAGCAGCTTGGGGTCTTCGGGCTATGGCTACACCTTC.

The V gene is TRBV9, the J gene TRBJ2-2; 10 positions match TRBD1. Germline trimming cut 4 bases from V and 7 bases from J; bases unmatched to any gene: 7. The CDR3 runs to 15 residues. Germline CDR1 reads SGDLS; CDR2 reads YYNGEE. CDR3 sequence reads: CASSLQGQGFGELFF. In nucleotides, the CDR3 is TGTGCCAGCAGCTTGCAGGGACAGGGGTTCGGGGAGCTGTTTTTT.

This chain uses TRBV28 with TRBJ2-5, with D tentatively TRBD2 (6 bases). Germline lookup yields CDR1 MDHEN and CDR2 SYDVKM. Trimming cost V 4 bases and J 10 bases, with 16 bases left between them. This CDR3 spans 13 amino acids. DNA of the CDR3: TGTGCCAGCAGTTCCCAGCAGGGACTGAGCCAGTACTTC. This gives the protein CASSSQQGLSQYF.

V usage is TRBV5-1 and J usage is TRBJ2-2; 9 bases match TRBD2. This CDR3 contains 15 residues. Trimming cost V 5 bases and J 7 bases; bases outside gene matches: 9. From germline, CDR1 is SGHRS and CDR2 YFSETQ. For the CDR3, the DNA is TGCGCCAGCAGTGCCCCTAGCGGGACGATCGGGGAGCTGTTTTTT. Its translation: CASSAPSGTIGELFF.

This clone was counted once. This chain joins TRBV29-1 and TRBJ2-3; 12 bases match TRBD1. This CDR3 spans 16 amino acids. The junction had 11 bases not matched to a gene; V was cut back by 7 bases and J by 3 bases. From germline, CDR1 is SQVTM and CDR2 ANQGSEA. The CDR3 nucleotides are TGCAGCGCCCCCCCGGGACAGGGGGCTCTGACAGATACGCAGTATTTT. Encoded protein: CSAPPGQGALTDTQYF.

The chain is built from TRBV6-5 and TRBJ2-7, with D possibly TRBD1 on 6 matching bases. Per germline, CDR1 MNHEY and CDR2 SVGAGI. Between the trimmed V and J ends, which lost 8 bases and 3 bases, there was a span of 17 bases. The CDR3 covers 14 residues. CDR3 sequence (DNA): TGTGCCAGCCCGAGGGCAGGGACATTCTACGAGCAGTACTTC. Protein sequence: CASPRAGTFYEQYF.